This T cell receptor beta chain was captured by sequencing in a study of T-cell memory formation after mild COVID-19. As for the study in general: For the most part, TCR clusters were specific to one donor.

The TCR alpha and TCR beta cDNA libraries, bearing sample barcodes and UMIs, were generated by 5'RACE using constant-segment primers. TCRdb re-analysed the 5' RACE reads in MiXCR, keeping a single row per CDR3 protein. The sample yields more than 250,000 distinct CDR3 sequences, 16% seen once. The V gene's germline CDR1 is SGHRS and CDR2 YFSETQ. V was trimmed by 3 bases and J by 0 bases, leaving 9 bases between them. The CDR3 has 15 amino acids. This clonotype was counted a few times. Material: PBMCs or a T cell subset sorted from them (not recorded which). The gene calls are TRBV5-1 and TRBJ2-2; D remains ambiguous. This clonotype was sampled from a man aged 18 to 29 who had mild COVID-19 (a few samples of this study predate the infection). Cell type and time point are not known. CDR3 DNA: TGCGCCAGCAGCTCGATATACTCGAACACCGGGGAGCTGTTTTTT. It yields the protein CASSSIYSNTGELFF.